Below are 29 T cell receptor beta chains sequenced from a single sample in a study of blood T cells in healthy people across ages. Using a J-beta primer mix together with a sample-barcoded 5' primer, a second PCR was run for roughly 7 to 12 cycles. TCRdb reprocessed the 5' RACE reads via MiXCR and lists one record per CDR3 protein. Of roughly 500,000 distinct CDR3 sequences listed, roughly a quarter are singletons. Sequencing used blood. The receptors were sampled from a woman in her seventies in good health.

The rearrangement uses TRBV6-6 and TRBJ2-7, with 7 bases lining up with TRBD1. The germline V gene has CDR1 MNHNY and CDR2 SVGAGI (reference sequence). The junction had 9 bases not matched to a gene; V was cut back by 5 bases and J by 5 bases. The CDR3 extends over 14 amino acids. CDR3 DNA sequence: TGTGCCAGCAGTCCGTACAGGGGTCCCCACGAGCAGTACTTC. This sequence encodes CASSPYRGPHEQYF.

The rearrangement uses TRBV7-9 and TRBJ1-5; possibly TRBD1 for D (6 bases). Trimming took 5 bases from V and 11 from J, leaving 16 bases between them. Germline V CDR1 and CDR2: SEHNR, FQNEAQ (reference sequence). This CDR3 region has 13 residues. The CDR3: CASSKGGALAQHF. The CDR3 nucleotides are TGTGCCAGCAGCAAAGGGGGGGCTTTGGCCCAGCATTTT.

This clonotype was observed a few times. This chain connects TRBV6-2 or TRBV6-3 to TRBJ2-7, with 8 bases identical to TRBD2. Germline values: CDR1 MNHEY, CDR2 SVGEGT. The junction had 6 bases not matched to a gene; V was cut back by 4 bases and J by 1 base. This CDR3 spans 15 amino acids. CDR3 amino acids: CASSCISGVSYEQYF. The CDR3 region has the DNA TGTGCCAGCAGTTGCATTAGCGGGGTATCCTACGAGCAGTACTTC.

The chain carries TRBV10-3 and TRBJ1-4, with a possible D match to TRBD1 (5 bases). Trimming cost V 4 bases and J 7 bases, with 16 bases left between them. The CDR3 loop spans 15 amino acids. From germline, CDR1 is ENHRY and CDR2 SYGVKD. CDR3 sequence: CAISGKGANGEKLFF. CDR3 nucleotides: TGTGCCATCAGTGGAAAAGGGGCTAACGGTGAAAAACTGTTTTTT.

There are a few counts of this clonotype. CDR3 sequence: CASSYSPRGGGETQYF. In DNA, the CDR3 is TGTGCCAGCAGCTATTCCCCGAGGGGCGGGGGAGAGACCCAGTACTTC. This chain uses TRBV7-9 with TRBJ2-5, with 7 bases identical to TRBD2. V lost 4 bases and J lost 4; bases outside the gene matches: 12. Germline CDR1 reads SEHNR; CDR2 reads FQNEAQ (reference sequence). The CDR3 sequence is 16 residues long. Complete variable domain (other parts from reference TRBV7-9 and TRBJ2-5): DTGVSQNPRHKITKRGQNVTFRCDPISEHNRLYWYRQTLGQGPEFLTYFQNEAQLEKSRLLSDRFSAERPKGSFSTLEIQRTEQGDSAMYLCASSYSPRGGGETQYFGPGTRLLVL.

This sequence joins TRBV10-3 and TRBJ2-3, with 13 bases aligning to TRBD2. The length of the CDR3 is 17 residues. Germline V gives CDR1 ENHRY, CDR2 SYGVKD. The V segment lost 2 bases and the J segment 0 bases; nucleotides outside the gene matches: 2. CDR3 loop: CAISEMGLAGSTDTQYF. Here the CDR3 DNA reads TGTGCCATCAGTGAGATGGGACTAGCGGGGAGCACAGATACGCAGTATTTT.

This clonotype was detected a few times. The CDR3 spells CASSQRRTANEKLFF. CDR3 DNA sequence: TGCGCCAGCAGCCAACGGCGGACGGCTAATGAAAAACTGTTTTTT. V and J are TRBV5-1 and TRBJ1-4; D not resolved. The CDR3 contains 15 residues. Trimming removed 4 bases from V and 3 bases from J, with 13 bases in between. Germline V lookup: CDR1 SGHRS, CDR2 YFSETQ.

The chain employs TRBV20-1 and TRBJ2-1; 9 bases agree with TRBD2. Germline CDR1 is DFQATT and CDR2 is SNEGSKA (reference sequence). The trim removed 6 bases at V and 0 bases at J, leaving 3 bases unmatched. The CDR3 sequence is 14 residues long. The CDR3 loop is CSAEREDSYNEQFF. The CDR3 DNA reads as TGCAGTGCCGAGCGGGAGGACTCCTACAATGAGCAGTTCTTC.

The chain recombines TRBV5-1 with TRBJ2-7, with D perhaps given as TRBD1 or TRBD2 (5 bases each). The CDR3 spans 16 residues. Germline V gene lookup returns CDR1 SGHRS and CDR2 YFSETQ. The ends were cut back, 0 bases at V and 0 bases at J, with 13 bases in the middle. The CDR3 DNA reads TGCGCCAGCAGCTTGGCGGGGACCGTGAGCTCCTACGAGCAGTACTTC. Its protein product is CASSLAGTVSSYEQYF.

This chain uses TRBV20-1 with TRBJ2-7; D is perhaps TRBD1 (6 bases). V was cut by 1 base and J by 6 bases, with 13 bases left in between. The germline V gene encodes CDR1 DFQATT and CDR2 SNEGSKA (reference sequence). CDR3 length equals 13 residues. The CDR3 nucleotides are TGCAGTGCTAGAGGTGGTGAGGGGGTCGAGCAGTACTTC. Translated, it gives CSARGGEGVEQYF.

This clonotype was detected only a few times. The chain employs TRBV27 and TRBJ1-4; TRBD1 agrees at 9 bases. In germline, CDR1 is MNHEY, CDR2 SMNVEV (reference sequence). The junction had 6 bases not matched to a gene; V was cut back by 4 bases and J by 9 bases. The CDR3 loop spans 14 amino acids. The CDR3 sequence is CASSSGQGGKKLFF. CDR3 nucleotides: TGTGCCAGCAGTTCGGGACAGGGCGGCAAAAAACTGTTTTTT.

The table lists this clonotype with a few counts. This rearrangement joins TRBV10-3 to TRBJ2-2; 13 bases fit TRBD2. V gave up 8 bases and J gave up 0 bases; unmatched junction bases: 3. The germline CDR1 and CDR2 sequences are ENHRY and SYGVKD. The CDR3 length is 16 residues. The CDR3 DNA sequence: TGTGCCATCCGGACTAGCGGGGGACCGAACACCGGGGAGCTGTTTTTT. Protein sequence: CAIRTSGGPNTGELFF.

Many counts were recorded for this clonotype. This chain uses TRBV5-6 with TRBJ2-7; the D is unclear. The CDR3 length is 13 residues. CDR1 SGHDT and CDR2 YYEEEE come from the germline V gene. Between the trimmed V and J ends, which lost 2 bases and 2 bases, there was a span of 8 bases. The CDR3 protein is CASSFGRTYEQYF. As DNA, the CDR3 is TGTGCCAGCAGCTTTGGCAGGACCTACGAGCAGTACTTC.

The V call is TRBV7-9, the J call TRBJ1-1, with D possibly matching TRBD1 (5 bases). The V and J ends lost 0 bases and 4 bases respectively, with 12 bases between them. This CDR3 has 15 residues. Germline assignment: CDR1 SEHNR and CDR2 FQNEAQ (reference sequence). The CDR3 protein is CASSLADRKSTEAFF. The CDR3 bases are TGTGCCAGCAGCTTAGCAGACAGAAAGAGCACTGAAGCTTTCTTT.

This clonotype showed up just once. This chain connects TRBV12-3 or TRBV12-4 to TRBJ2-5; 7 nucleotides agree with TRBD1. Judging by the DNA end, TRBJ2-7 fits better; the J call may be wrong. CDR3 length equals 14 residues. CDR3 DNA: TGTGCCAGCAGGCGACAGGGTAATTCCTACGAGCAGTACTTC. Its protein is CASRRQGNSYEQYF.

To note about this clonotype: This may come from a read error, since a much larger clone is one base off. CDR3 residues: CASCLGTRNYGYTF. In DNA, the CDR3 is TGCGCCAGCTGCTTGGGAACACGCAACTATGGCTACACCTTC. The chain has TRBV5-1 and TRBJ1-2, with no clear D. The CDR3 extends over 14 amino acids. CDR1 is SGHRS and CDR2 is YFSETQ in the germline V gene.

V and J are TRBV20-1 and TRBJ2-7; D not resolved. CDR3 length: 13 amino acids. Looked up from germline, CDR1 is DFQATT and CDR2 is SNEGSKA (reference sequence). V lost 5 bases and J lost 3, with 14 bases in between. CDR3 region: CSASEQINYEQYF. In nucleotides, the CDR3 is TGCAGTGCTTCGGAACAGATAAACTACGAGCAGTACTTC.

This clonotype appeared a few times. The chain joins TRBV5-4 to TRBJ2-5; the match to TRBD2 covers 7 bases. V was pared by 4 bases and J by 5 bases, with 14 bases of the junction left unmatched. Germline assignment: CDR1 SGHNT and CDR2 YYREEE (reference sequence). The CDR3 extends over 16 amino acids. The CDR3 sequence: CASSMEGSGASETQYF. The CDR3 nucleotides read TGTGCCAGCAGCATGGAGGGGAGCGGGGCATCGGAGACCCAGTACTTC.

This clonotype has a handful of counts. The chain recombines TRBV3-1 with TRBJ2-7; the match to TRBD2 covers 11 bases. Germline lookup yields CDR1 LGHDT and CDR2 YNNKEL (reference sequence). This CDR3 is 14 amino acids long. V lost 4 bases to trimming and J lost 7 bases; unmatched junction nucleotides: 6. The DNA for the CDR3 is TGTGCCAGCAGCCGTATAGCGGGGGGGAGTGAGCAGTACTTC. It codes for CASSRIAGGSEQYF.

This clonotype was counted between two and nine times. The chain joins TRBV7-2 to TRBJ2-7, with D perhaps TRBD2 (7 bases). The CDR3 spans 16 residues. Germline V gene lookup returns CDR1 SGHTA and CDR2 FQGNSA. V shed 6 bases and J shed 11 bases, with 29 bases lying between them. The CDR3 reads CASSLEGGGGLGIKYF. As DNA, the CDR3 is TGTGCCAGCAGTCTCGAGGGGGGAGGGGGTCTCGGGATTAAGTACTTC.

This clonotype has just a few counts. This chain uses TRBV10-3 with TRBJ2-3; TRBD2 matches at 7 bases. Germline CDR1 and CDR2: ENHRY and SYGVKD. Trimming cost V 0 bases and J 6 bases; bases outside gene matches: 9. The CDR3 extends over 16 amino acids. Here the CDR3 DNA reads TGTGCCATCAGTGAGTCTAACGGGGGGTCGGCGGATACGCAGTATTTT. As protein: CAISESNGGSADTQYF.

The chain has TRBV5-1 and TRBJ2-2, with 7 bases that match TRBD2. Germline trimming cut 3 bases from V and 2 bases from J; bases unmatched to any gene: 4. CDR3 length: 15 amino acids. CDR1 SGHRS and CDR2 YFSETQ come from the germline V gene. CDR3 region: CASSSLAANTGELFF. The CDR3 nucleotides are TGCGCCAGCAGCTCCCTAGCGGCCAACACCGGGGAGCTGTTTTTT.

This clonotype came up once. This chain links TRBV11-2 with TRBJ2-7; D not certain. The germline V gene has CDR1 SGHAT and CDR2 FQNNGV. The CDR3 consists of 11 residues. Trimming pared 5 bases from V and 9 bases from J, leaving 11 bases between. The CDR3 region has the DNA TGTGCCAGCAGCCTCAGACAAGCGCAGTACTTC. Its protein is CASSLRQAQYF.

The chain recombines TRBV7-2 with TRBJ1-2; 7 positions match TRBD1. The CDR3 runs to 15 residues. Per germline, CDR1 SGHTA and CDR2 FQGNSA. V was pared by 5 bases and J by 4 bases, with 10 bases of the junction left unmatched. Written as DNA, the CDR3 is TGTGCCAGCAGCGGGAGGGACAGACCCATCTATGGCTACACCTTC. Translation: CASSGRDRPIYGYTF.

This chain uses TRBV27 with TRBJ2-7, with D hard to call. Germline V gives CDR1 MNHEY, CDR2 SMNVEV (reference sequence). Trimming pared 0 bases from V and 0 bases from J, leaving 12 bases between. This CDR3 contains 16 residues. Written as DNA, the CDR3 is TGTGCCAGCAGTTTATCCCGTGGGTCCCTCTCCTACGAGCAGTACTTC. Amino acids: CASSLSRGSLSYEQYF.

Note on this clonotype: One end of the junction is discordant with germline, which a read error may explain. The chain combines TRBV18 with TRBJ1-6; the D is unclear. Germline V gives CDR1 KGHSH, CDR2 LQKENI. The CDR3 has 15 amino acids. As DNA, the CDR3 is TGCGCCAGCTCACCAATGGTATCGGCCGATTCACCCCTCCACTTT. It translates to CASSPMVSADSPLHF.

The chain links TRBV5-1 to TRBJ2-3; 9 nucleotides agree with TRBD1. The CDR3 has 15 residues. Looked up from germline, CDR1 is SGHRS and CDR2 is YFSETQ. The V segment lost 3 bases and the J segment 7 bases; nucleotides outside the gene matches: 9. CDR3 loop: CASSSSGTGFNTQYF. As DNA, the CDR3 is TGCGCCAGCAGCTCCTCCGGGACAGGGTTTAATACGCAGTATTTT. The whole variable domain, filled in from reference TRBV5-1 and TRBJ2-3, reads KAGVTQTPRYLIKTRGQQVTLSCSPISGHRSVSWYQQTPGQGLQFLFEYFSETQRNKGNFPGRFSGRQFSNSRSEMNVSTLELGDSALYLCASSSSGTGFNTQYFGPGTRLTVL.

The rearrangement links TRBV20-1 to TRBJ2-5; TRBD1 matches at 7 bases. Germline CDR1 and CDR2: DFQATT and SNEGSKA (reference sequence). With 5 bases clipped from V and 4 bases from J, the junction kept 13 bases outside the gene matches. The CDR3 totals 15 residues. CDR3 sequence reads: CSAEKTGLVRETQYF. CDR3 nucleotides: TGCAGTGCTGAGAAGACAGGGCTGGTTCGAGAGACCCAGTACTTC.

This clonotype was seen only a few times. The chain combines TRBV9 with TRBJ2-3, with 11 bases aligning to TRBD2. The CDR3 is 15 residues long. Germline-derived CDR1 and CDR2 are SGDLS and YYNGEE. V lost 4 bases to trimming and J lost 3 bases; unmatched junction nucleotides: 4. The CDR3 here is CASSILAGETDTQYF. The CDR3 coding sequence is TGTGCCAGCAGCATACTAGCGGGGGAAACAGATACGCAGTATTTT.